This T cell receptor beta chain is from a study of blood T cell repertoires in COVID-19. Study overall: Specimens from acute and convalescent COVID-19 originated in the United States, Italy and Spain. From T cells, B-cell-depleted T cells, or PBMCs came the material, which was cDNA or gDNA.

The V end was cut by 5 bases, the J end by 0 bases, with 10 bases between. Germline CDR1 SGHAT, CDR2 FQNNGV. The CDR3 runs 14 residues. The authors' processing: Cell counts per sample came from amplifying reference gene primers. Here immunoSEQ multiplex PCR was the method, and the copy in TCRdb shows in-frame clones only, minus some. V and J calls and clone size are given by that table; D and trimming were obtained from the DNA. This repertoire shows some 260,000 clones, approximately 90% found once; its top ten account for 0.99%. The receptor's source is a woman aged 40 to 49 who had recovered from COVID-19. The chain recombines TRBV11-2 with TRBJ1-1; no firm D call. Sequenced: peripheral blood. For the CDR3, the DNA is TGTGCCAGCAGCAGCCCCCTGGTGAACACTGAAGCTTTCTTT. Its translation: CASSSPLVNTEAFF.